The 32 T cell receptor beta chains reported below all come from one sample, sequenced in a study of shared clonotypes between healthy human individuals (dated by TCRdb to the early 2020s). CD8 naive samples consisted of CD45RO-negative cells that were positively selected for CCR7, yielding a CD45RA+CCR7+ population without TemRA cells. Libraries were built with the immunoSEQ multiplex PCR assay. Imported from immuneACCESS, the table was reduced by TCRdb to in-frame sequences with V and J called. These copies leave out some clones; in studies compared against another copy, an unresolved V gene accounts for under half, and the cause of the remainder is not known. Across this sample there are over 2,000,000 clones, with just under 95% seen only once. The biggest ten clones account for approximately 1.7% of the sample. The sample consisted of naive CD8+ T cells from PBMCs. The cell subset or site tag for this specimen amounts to: CD45RA+CCR7+. The receptors were gathered from a man aged 18 to 29 in good health. Some clones in this sample may be carry-over from other donors' samples.

This clone has only one observation. Different DNA sequences within this sample yield the same CDR3. CDR3: CASSQEGTPNTEAFF. The CDR3 DNA is TGTGCCAGCAGCCAAGAGGGCACCCCGAACACTGAAGCTTTCTTT. The chain employs TRBV14 and TRBJ1-1; D gene unclear. V lost 0 bases and J lost 1, with 9 bases in between. Germline CDR1 reads SGHDN; CDR2 reads FVKESK. The CDR3 is 15 amino acids.

The chain combines TRBV10-3 with TRBJ2-7, with TRBD1 as a possible D gene (6 bases). The CDR3 runs 14 residues. Germline V CDR1 and CDR2: ENHRY, SYGVKD. Trimming removed 3 bases from V and 1 base from J, with 10 bases in between. The CDR3 protein is CAISEQGSSYEQYF. CDR3 coding DNA: TGTGCCATCAGTGAACAGGGTTCGTCCTACGAGCAGTACTTC.

This sequence joins TRBV2 and TRBJ2-3; 9 bases line up with TRBD2. CDR3 size: 17 residues. Germline trimming cut 4 bases from V and 3 bases from J; bases unmatched to any gene: 11. The germline CDR1 and CDR2 sequences are SNHLY and FYNNEI. CDR3 region: CASSAPRAGGRTDTQYF. The CDR3 coding sequence is TGTGCCAGCAGTGCGCCTCGAGCGGGAGGTCGGACAGATACGCAGTATTTT.

V usage is TRBV6-6 and J usage is TRBJ2-7; D ambiguous. V lost 7 bases and J 4 bases, leaving 20 bases between the germline ends. CDR3 size: 15 residues. Germline CDR1 and CDR2: MNHNY and SVGAGI (reference sequence). This chain's CDR3 is CASTLGPTFKYEQYF. Written as DNA, the CDR3 is TGTGCCAGCACCCTCGGACCGACGTTCAAGTACGAGCAGTACTTC.

The genes are TRBV28 and TRBJ2-1; D unresolved. V shed 6 bases and J shed 9 bases, with 18 bases lying between them. The V gene's germline CDR1 is MDHEN and CDR2 SYDVKM. The CDR3 spans 14 residues. In DNA form, the CDR3 reads TGTGCCAGCAGCCCGCCCGGAACCGAGGTTGAGCAGTTCTTC. Its translation: CASSPPGTEVEQFF. Filled out from reference TRBV28 and TRBJ2-1, the complete variable domain reads DVKVTQSSRYLVKRTGEKVFLECVQDMDHENMFWYRQDPGLGLRLIYFSYDVKMKEKGDIPEGYSVSREKKERFSLILESASTNQTSMYLCASSPPGTEVEQFFGPGTRLTVL.

The rearrangement links TRBV7-6 to TRBJ1-2; 9 positions agree with TRBD1. The CDR3 is 15 amino acids. From germline, CDR1 is SGHVS and CDR2 FNYEAQ. The V gene end was trimmed by 2 bases and the J gene end by 5 bases; junction bases not matched to a gene: 6. CDR3 bases: TGTGCCAGCAGCTTAATCACAGGGGGCGATTATGGCTACACCTTC. This translates into CASSLITGGDYGYTF.

The V gene is TRBV6-5, the J gene TRBJ2-5, with no clear D. With the DNA end fitting TRBJ2-7 better, the J assignment may be wrong. This CDR3 has 13 residues. Per the germline V gene, CDR1 is MNHEY and CDR2 is SVGAGI. CDR3 protein: CASSAFMGYEQYF. In DNA form, the CDR3 reads TGTGCCAGCAGTGCCTTCATGGGTTACGAGCAGTACTTC.

The genes are TRBV4-1 and TRBJ2-7; 8 bases are a match to TRBD2. CDR1 is MGHRA and CDR2 is YSYEKL in the germline V gene. The CDR3 length is 15 residues. V lost 4 bases to trimming and J lost 2 bases; unmatched junction nucleotides: 7. CDR3 protein: CASSLAVAGPYEQYF. The CDR3 DNA sequence: TGCGCCAGCAGCCTTGCGGTAGCGGGACCCTACGAGCAGTACTTC.

J is TRBJ1-1 and V is TRBV28, with D perhaps TRBD1 (5 bases). This CDR3 has 14 residues. Germline assignment: CDR1 MDHEN and CDR2 SYDVKM. Trimming shortened V by 8 bases and J by 7 bases, and 20 bases separated the two germline ends. The CDR3 is CASRPAPGLGEAFF. In DNA, the CDR3 is TGTGCCAGCCGCCCCGCCCCGGGGCTTGGTGAAGCTTTCTTT.

This clone came up once. In DNA, the CDR3 is TGTGCCAGCAGCCAGGGGACTAGTGTGGCAGATACGCAGTATTTT. This codes for CASSQGTSVADTQYF. The rearrangement joins TRBV7-6 to TRBJ2-3; the match to TRBD2 covers 8 bases. Germline CDR1 reads SGHVS; CDR2 reads FNYEAQ. The CDR3 is 15 residues long. V lost 5 bases to trimming and J lost 4 bases; unmatched junction nucleotides: 8.

The V and J genes are TRBV7-3 and TRBJ1-1; no reliable D call. The CDR3 length is 14 residues. The V end lost 2 bases, the J end lost 3 bases, and 10 bases lay between the germline ends. The germline V gene encodes CDR1 SGHTA and CDR2 FQGTGA. CDR3 in amino acids: CASSLEGSDTEAFF. CDR3 nucleotides: TGTGCCAGCAGCTTAGAGGGATCGGACACTGAAGCTTTCTTT.

This clone turned up a few times. This chain links TRBV19 with TRBJ1-1; D remains unclear. The CDR3 consists of 13 residues. The V end was cut by 5 bases, the J end by 4 bases, with 11 bases between. From germline, CDR1 is LNHDA and CDR2 SQIVND (reference sequence). CDR3 residues: CASSPSGITEAFF. CDR3 DNA sequence: TGTGCCAGTAGTCCGTCCGGAATCACTGAAGCTTTCTTT.

V usage is TRBV7-2 and J usage is TRBJ2-1; 9 bases match TRBD2. Germline lookup yields CDR1 SGHTA and CDR2 FQGNSA. The J segment lost 9 bases and the V segment lost 5 bases, leaving 14 bases of the junction unmatched. This CDR3 has 16 amino acids. This CDR3 reads CASSLLNAGGPGEQFF. The CDR3 nucleotides are TGTGCCAGCAGCCTATTAAATGCGGGAGGGCCGGGTGAGCAGTTCTTC.

The chain employs TRBV7-9 and TRBJ1-1, with D possibly TRBD1 on 5 matching bases. Trimming removed 4 bases at V and 10 bases at J, with 13 bases between. The germline V gene has CDR1 SEHNR and CDR2 FQNEAQ (reference sequence). CDR3 length: 12 amino acids. The CDR3, as DNA: TGTGCCAGCAGCTCCGTCGGGGGGGGAGCTTTCTTT. This encodes CASSSVGGGAFF.

The chain is built from TRBV7-6 and TRBJ2-2; 7 positions match TRBD2. From germline, CDR1 is SGHVS and CDR2 FNYEAQ. Losses at the gene ends were 1 base for V and 5 bases for J; bases not matched to a gene: 4. This CDR3 spans 15 amino acids. CDR3 residues: CASSLDVGGTGELFF. DNA for the CDR3: TGTGCCAGCAGCTTAGATGTGGGGGGGACCGGGGAGCTGTTTTTT.

V usage is TRBV7-9 and J usage is TRBJ2-5; TRBD2 matches at 9 bases. The V and J ends lost 5 bases and 5 bases, in that order; junction bases with no gene match: 6. This CDR3 has 14 residues. CDR1 and CDR2 (germline): SEHNR, FQNEAQ (reference sequence). CDR3: CASSLSGRRETQYF. The CDR3 bases are TGTGCCAGCAGCCTCAGCGGGAGGAGGGAGACCCAGTACTTC.

This sequence joins TRBV28 and TRBJ1-1; tentatively, D is TRBD1 (5 bases). This CDR3 spans 13 amino acids. Germline values: CDR1 MDHEN, CDR2 SYDVKM. The ends were cut back, 6 bases at V and 1 base at J, with 9 bases in the middle. CDR3 in DNA: TGTGCCAGCAGAGGGGCGCGGAACACTGAAGCTTTCTTT. The encoded protein is CASRGARNTEAFF.

This chain connects TRBV13 to TRBJ1-2; 11 bases match TRBD1. Trimming took 5 bases from V and 4 from J; bases not matched to a gene: 6. CDR1 is PRHDT and CDR2 is FYEKMQ in the germline V gene (reference sequence). The CDR3 has 15 amino acids. The CDR3 DNA reads as TGTGCCAGCAGCCCACGGACAGGGGGCAGCTATGGCTACACCTTC. As protein: CASSPRTGGSYGYTF.

This rearrangement joins TRBV5-1 to TRBJ2-7, with 13 bases fitting TRBD2. The germline gives CDR1 SGHRS, CDR2 YFSETQ. J was trimmed by 4 bases and V by 0 bases; bases with no gene match: 16. The CDR3 runs 20 residues. The chain's CDR3 is CASSLAIRLAGGGQIYEQYF. The CDR3 nucleotides are TGCGCCAGCAGCTTGGCCATACGACTAGCGGGAGGCGGCCAGATTTACGAGCAGTACTTC. Filled out from reference TRBV5-1 and TRBJ2-7, the complete variable domain reads KAGVTQTPRYLIKTRGQQVTLSCSPISGHRSVSWYQQTPGQGLQFLFEYFSETQRNKGNFPGRFSGRQFSNSRSEMNVSTLELGDSALYLCASSLAIRLAGGGQIYEQYFGPGTRLTVT.

The V gene is TRBV20-1, the J gene TRBJ2-7, with D hard to call. Trimming stripped 7 bases from V and 6 bases from J, with 10 bases between. Germline V lookup: CDR1 DFQATT, CDR2 SNEGSKA (reference sequence). The length of the CDR3 is 10 residues. CDR3 bases: TGCAGTGTCAAGTTTCCCGAGCAGTACTTC. Amino acids: CSVKFPEQYF.

As for this clone: The sample carries other DNA sequences with the same CDR3. V and J are TRBV18 and TRBJ2-1; perhaps TRBD2 as D (6 bases). V lost 3 bases, J lost 1 base, and 7 bases lay in between. CDR1 KGHSH and CDR2 LQKENI come from the germline V gene. This CDR3 contains 14 residues. The CDR3, as DNA: TGTGCCAGCTCACCTCGGGGGTCCTACAATGAGCAGTTCTTC. Translating gives CASSPRGSYNEQFF.

The rearrangement uses TRBV27 and TRBJ2-1, with 10 nucleotides matching TRBD1. The V and J ends lost 7 bases and 6 bases, in that order; junction bases with no gene match: 3. The CDR3 is 13 residues long. CDR1 is MNHEY, CDR2 SMNVEV, per germline (reference sequence). The CDR3 is CASTGQGSNEQFF. The CDR3 nucleotides are TGTGCCAGCACGGGACAGGGGTCCAATGAGCAGTTCTTC.

This sequence joins TRBV6-1 and TRBJ2-5; maybe TRBD1 (6 bases). CDR3 length: 15 residues. Germline lookup yields CDR1 MNHNS and CDR2 SASEGT. The germline V and J ends were trimmed by 1 base and 5 bases, with 14 bases remaining between them. The CDR3 is CASSEDGQGHETQYF. The CDR3 DNA sequence: TGTGCCAGCAGTGAAGATGGGCAGGGGCACGAGACCCAGTACTTC.

V is TRBV18 and J is TRBJ2-3, with 8 bases lining up with TRBD2. Germline V CDR1 and CDR2: KGHSH, LQKENI. The V segment lost 4 bases and the J segment 5 bases; nucleotides outside the gene matches: 11. CDR3 size: 16 residues. CDR3 amino acids: CASSLTSGVWVDTQYF. CDR3 DNA: TGTGCCAGCTCACTCACTAGCGGCGTTTGGGTAGATACGCAGTATTTT.

J is TRBJ2-1 and V is TRBV28, with D perhaps TRBD2 (5 bases). Germline V gives CDR1 MDHEN, CDR2 SYDVKM. The CDR3 spans 16 residues. With 2 bases removed from V and 4 bases from J, the gap between germline ends came to 15 bases. The CDR3 loop reads CASSLVRYGVYNEQFF. The CDR3 DNA reads as TGTGCCAGCAGTTTAGTCCGTTACGGGGTTTACAATGAGCAGTTCTTC.

The chain has TRBV28 and TRBJ2-3, with D perhaps assigned TRBD1 or TRBD2 (5 bases each). The germline V and J ends were trimmed by 3 bases and 5 bases, with 12 bases remaining between them. This CDR3 is built from 14 residues. Germline V CDR1 and CDR2: MDHEN, SYDVKM. CDR3 sequence: CASSFTRGIDTQYF. DNA for the CDR3: TGTGCCAGCAGTTTCACGAGGGGCATAGATACGCAGTATTTT.

The V call is TRBV5-4, the J call TRBJ2-2, with D possibly being TRBD1 or TRBD2 (5 bases each). CDR1 and CDR2 from the germline V gene are SGHNT and YYREEE (reference sequence). The V end was cut by 7 bases, the J end by 4 bases, with 11 bases between. The CDR3 is 13 amino acids. The CDR3 protein is CASRPGPTGELFF. CDR3 DNA sequence: TGTGCCAGCCGACCGGGGCCCACCGGGGAGCTGTTTTTT.

This clone was observed once. This chain uses TRBV28 with TRBJ1-5, with D perhaps TRBD1 (5 bases). The V end lost 6 bases, the J end lost 5 bases, and 17 bases lay between the germline ends. CDR3 length: 15 amino acids. Germline CDR1 is MDHEN and CDR2 is SYDVKM. CDR3 DNA: TGTGCCAGCAGCTCCCGGGACGGACTATATCAGCCCCAGCATTTT. The encoded protein is CASSSRDGLYQPQHF.

The rearrangement joins TRBV28 to TRBJ1-5; D not resolved. Germline loops: CDR1 MDHEN, CDR2 SYDVKM. The CDR3 spans 15 residues. Deletions cut 3 bases from V and 5 bases from J, with 14 bases between. The CDR3 sequence: CASSLLIRVDQPQHF. The DNA for the CDR3 is TGTGCCAGCAGTTTGTTGATTAGGGTAGATCAGCCCCAGCATTTT.

The chain joins TRBV27 to TRBJ2-5, with 7 bases aligning to TRBD2. J was trimmed by 5 bases and V by 7 bases; bases with no gene match: 10. Per germline, CDR1 MNHEY and CDR2 SMNVEV (reference sequence). The CDR3 contains 14 residues. CDR3: CASTQLGGSETQYF. CDR3 DNA sequence: TGTGCCAGCACCCAACTGGGAGGGTCGGAGACCCAGTACTTC.

The genes are TRBV7-3 and TRBJ2-1, with D perhaps TRBD2 (6 bases). CDR1 SGHTA and CDR2 FQGTGA come from the germline V gene. The CDR3 consists of 14 residues. The ends were cut back, 2 bases at V and 7 bases at J, with 12 bases in the middle. The CDR3 loop reads CASSLHGGGNEQFF. CDR3 in DNA: TGTGCCAGCAGCTTACATGGTGGGGGGAATGAGCAGTTCTTC.

The chain couples TRBV19 to TRBJ2-5; 7 nucleotides match TRBD2. Germline CDR1 reads LNHDA; CDR2 reads SQIVND (reference sequence). The length of the CDR3 is 12 residues. J lost 6 bases, V lost 5 bases, and 3 bases had no gene match. CDR3 bases: TGTGCCAGTAGTGCGGGAGAGCAGACCCAGTACTTC. Protein product: CASSAGEQTQYF.